The 26 T cell receptor beta chains below come from one sample, sequenced in a study of T cells after posttransplantation cyclophosphamide. Measured with immunoSEQ multiplex PCR; TCRdb has only the in-frame clones, and not every one. The data contain around 20,000 clones, approximately 87% of them singletons. Material for sequencing was memory CD4+ T cells sorted from blood. The source of these receptors is a man aged 25-45 years in good health and a related stem cell transplant donor.

The chain is built from TRBV7-9 and TRBJ2-5; D not certain. This CDR3 has 15 residues. V was trimmed by 2 bases and J by 1 base, leaving 11 bases between them. Germline V lookup: CDR1 SEHNR, CDR2 FQNEAQ (reference sequence). CDR3 sequence: CASSLKARSQETQYF. CDR3 nucleotides: TGTGCCAGCAGCTTAAAAGCGCGGAGCCAAGAGACCCAGTACTTC.

This chain uses TRBV5-1 with TRBJ1-1; no firm D call. Trimming removed 4 bases at V and 8 bases at J, with 18 bases between. This CDR3 is built from 14 residues. Germline-derived CDR1 and CDR2 are SGHRS and YFSETQ. CDR3 sequence reads: CASSTFGERLEAFF. The CDR3 region has the DNA TGCGCCAGCAGCACCTTCGGAGAAAGACTAGAAGCTTTCTTT.

The chain is built from TRBV11-3 and TRBJ1-6; D gene unclear. V shed 6 bases and J shed 9 bases, with 15 bases lying between them. This CDR3 has 14 residues. Per germline, CDR1 SGHNT and CDR2 YENEEA. CDR3 DNA: TGTGCCAGCAGTTACCGCGGGGTTGGTTCACCCCTCCACTTT. Residues: CASSYRGVGSPLHF.

The J gene is TRBJ1-2, the V gene TRBV4-2, with D perhaps matching TRBD1 (5 bases). The CDR3 length is 14 residues. Trimming removed 4 bases at V and 2 bases at J, with 11 bases between. The V gene's germline CDR1 is LGHNA and CDR2 YNFKEQ. The chain's CDR3 is CASSPLEGNYGYTF. CDR3 DNA sequence: TGTGCCAGCAGCCCACTGGAGGGGAACTATGGCTACACCTTC.

This chain links TRBV6-6 with TRBJ2-5; D is possibly TRBD2 (6 bases). The J call is uncertain, as TRBJ2-7 better fits the DNA end. Germline V CDR1 and CDR2: MNHNY, SVGAGI (reference sequence). CDR3 length: 13 residues. DNA of the CDR3: TGTGCCAGCACGCGGGGAGTTTCCTACGAGCAGTACTTC. This encodes CASTRGVSYEQYF.

Concerning this clone itself: This sample includes further DNA sequences coding for the same CDR3. The chain is built from TRBV7-6 and TRBJ1-4, with TRBD1 identical over 8 bases. In germline, CDR1 is SGHVS, CDR2 FNYEAQ. V lost 5 bases and J lost 7; bases outside the gene matches: 9. The CDR3 consists of 15 residues. CDR3 residues: CASSLNQGAGEKLFF. CDR3 sequence (DNA): TGTGCCAGCAGCCTGAATCAGGGGGCAGGTGAAAAACTGTTTTTT.

The chain has TRBV18 and TRBJ1-1; D uncertain. Trimming cost V 3 bases and J 0 bases, with 14 bases left between them. The germline V gene encodes CDR1 KGHSH and CDR2 LQKENI. There are 16 residues in the CDR3. CDR3: CASSPWTGGVNTEAFF. The DNA for the CDR3 is TGTGCCAGCTCACCCTGGACGGGCGGGGTGAACACTGAAGCTTTCTTT. Full variable domain (missing parts from reference TRBV18 and TRBJ1-1): NAGVMQNPRHLVRRRGQEARLRCSPMKGHSHVYWYRQLPEEGLKFMVYLQKENIIDESGMPKERFSAEFPKEGPSILRIQQVVRGDSAAYFCASSPWTGGVNTEAFFGQGTRLTVV.

In its sample, this clone was seen a few times. The CDR3: CASSKGGGPCYQPQHF. CDR3 DNA sequence: TGTGCCAGCAGCAAAGGAGGCGGTCCGTGCTATCAGCCCCAGCATTTT. The rearrangement links TRBV21-1 to TRBJ1-5. TRBV21-1 is annotated as a pseudogene. The CDR3 spans 16 residues.

This chain uses TRBV25-1 with TRBJ2-2, with 9 bases lining up with TRBD1. The germline V gene encodes CDR1 MGHDK and CDR2 SYGVNS. The length of the CDR3 is 14 residues. V lost 8 bases and J lost 3; bases outside the gene matches: 4. The CDR3 spells CASRGQGDTGELFF. The CDR3 nucleotides are TGTGCCAGCCGGGGACAGGGTGACACCGGGGAGCTGTTTTTT.

The sample holds a few counts of this clone. V gene TRBV11-2 combines with J gene TRBJ1-4; 10 positions agree with TRBD1. The CDR3 has 13 amino acids. From germline, CDR1 is SGHAT and CDR2 FQNNGV. The J segment lost 6 bases and the V segment lost 6 bases, leaving 1 base of the junction unmatched. The CDR3 protein is CASRGQGDEKLFF. The CDR3 region has the DNA TGTGCCAGCAGAGGACAGGGGGATGAAAAACTGTTTTTT.

This chain joins TRBV6-5 and TRBJ1-1; D is undetermined. V lost 7 bases, J lost 0 bases, and 9 bases lay in between. Germline V gives CDR1 MNHEY, CDR2 SVGAGI. The CDR3 length is 13 residues. The CDR3 bases are TGTGCCAGCAAACAGTTGATGAACACTGAAGCTTTCTTT. Protein sequence: CASKQLMNTEAFF.

The gene calls are TRBV5-8 and TRBJ1-2; the match to TRBD1 covers 8 bases. V lost 7 bases to trimming and J lost 1 base; unmatched junction nucleotides: 9. Germline loops: CDR1 SGHTS, CDR2 YDEGEE. The CDR3 has 15 residues. The CDR3 region has the DNA TGTGCCAGCGGCTCCTCAGGGGGCTTTAACTATGGCTACACCTTC. It encodes CASGSSGGFNYGYTF.

The chain uses TRBV2 and TRBJ2-3; TRBD2 agrees at 8 bases. Trimming removed 5 bases from V and 10 bases from J; junction bases left unmatched: 8. CDR3 size: 13 residues. Per the germline V gene, CDR1 is SNHLY and CDR2 is FYNNEI. For the CDR3, the DNA is TGTGCCAGCAGTCCCGGGAGGGCGGGTCCGCAGTATTTT. Translation gives CASSPGRAGPQYF.

The CDR3: CASSLVGVRGEQYF. CDR3 bases: TGTGCCAGCAGCTTAGTTGGGGTCCGGGGCGAGCAGTACTTC. This sequence joins TRBV7-2 and TRBJ2-7, with a weak D call TRBD2 (5 bases). This CDR3 is built from 14 residues. Trimming removed 1 base from V and 6 bases from J, with 13 bases in between. The germline gives CDR1 SGHTA, CDR2 FQGNSA.

V usage is TRBV6-1 and J usage is TRBJ1-5; 7 bases are a match to TRBD1. The germline V gene has CDR1 MNHNS and CDR2 SASEGT. CDR3 length: 14 amino acids. Unmatched junction bases numbered 5, after V lost 4 bases and J lost 5 bases. Here the CDR3 DNA reads TGTGCCAGCAGTGGGGGACAGATTTATCAGCCCCAGCATTTT. Encoded protein: CASSGGQIYQPQHF.

Concerning this clone itself: Different DNA sequences within this sample yield the same CDR3. The chain combines TRBV9 with TRBJ2-1, with D maybe TRBD1 (6 bases). Germline V CDR1 and CDR2: SGDLS, YYNGEE. The CDR3 is 16 residues long. Trimming stripped 0 bases from V and 0 bases from J, with 10 bases between. CDR3 sequence: CASSVGRGFSYNEQFF. CDR3 in DNA: TGTGCCAGCAGCGTAGGAAGGGGGTTCTCCTACAATGAGCAGTTCTTC. Looking up the rest from reference TRBV9 and TRBJ2-1 gives the full variable domain: DSGVTQTPKHLITATGQRVTLRCSPRSGDLSVYWYQQSLDQGLQFLIQYYNGEERAKGNILERFSAQQFPDLHSELNLSSLELGDSALYFCASSVGRGFSYNEQFFGPGTRLTVL.

CDR3 loop: CASSLTETSTQYF. The DNA for the CDR3 is TGTGCCAGCAGCCTAACCGAAACCTCTACGCAGTATTTT. J is TRBJ2-3 and V is TRBV11-2; D is unclear. Trimming removed 5 bases from V and 8 bases from J, with 14 bases in between. This CDR3 is 13 amino acids long. Germline assignment: CDR1 SGHAT and CDR2 FQNNGV.

The V gene is TRBV9, the J gene TRBJ1-1; D perhaps matches TRBD1 (6 bases). Germline V gene data show CDR1 as SGDLS and CDR2 as YYNGEE. This CDR3 comprises 13 residues. Trimming took 0 bases from V and 5 from J, leaving 8 bases between them. For the CDR3, the DNA is TGTGCCAGCAGCGTAGAGCAGGGGACTGAAGCTTTCTTT. It codes for CASSVEQGTEAFF.

The chain has TRBV9 and TRBJ2-3; 9 nucleotides align to TRBD2. Germline V CDR1 and CDR2: SGDLS, YYNGEE. V was clipped by 3 bases and J by 0 bases; unmatched bases: 5. This CDR3 region has 16 residues. The CDR3 protein is CASSEAGLASTDTQYF. The CDR3 region has the DNA TGTGCCAGCAGCGAGGCGGGACTAGCTAGCACAGATACGCAGTATTTT. The full variable domain, in which reference TRBV9 and TRBJ2-3 provide the parts outside the CDR3, is DSGVTQTPKHLITATGQRVTLRCSPRSGDLSVYWYQQSLDQGLQFLIQYYNGEERAKGNILERFSAQQFPDLHSELNLSSLELGDSALYFCASSEAGLASTDTQYFGPGTRLTVL.

The genes are TRBV18 and TRBJ1-6, with D possibly being TRBD1 (5 bases). Germline CDR1 is KGHSH and CDR2 is LQKENI. Trimming stripped 4 bases from V and 8 bases from J, with 12 bases between. This CDR3 spans 14 amino acids. CDR3 in amino acids: CASSQAGKDSPLHF. CDR3 sequence (DNA): TGTGCCAGCTCACAGGCAGGGAAAGATTCACCCCTCCACTTT. The full variable domain, with the rest looked up from reference TRBV18 and TRBJ1-6, is NAGVMQNPRHLVRRRGQEARLRCSPMKGHSHVYWYRQLPEEGLKFMVYLQKENIIDESGMPKERFSAEFPKEGPSILRIQQVVRGDSAAYFCASSQAGKDSPLHFGNGTRLTVT.

This sequence joins TRBV21-1 and TRBJ1-3; the D call of TRBD1 is as the table states it, not checked on the DNA. TRBV21-1 is a documented pseudogene. The CDR3 is 13 residues long. The CDR3 region has the DNA TGTGCCAGCAGCAAAGGTCATGGAAACACCATATATTTT. Translated: CASSKGHGNTIYF.

The chain uses TRBV6-5 and TRBJ1-2; 9 positions match TRBD1. Germline values: CDR1 MNHEY, CDR2 SVGAGI. Trimming at V came to 3 bases and at J to 3 bases, leaving 2 bases not matched to a gene. The CDR3 is 14 amino acids. The CDR3 DNA follows: TGTGCCAGCAGTTATCGACAGGGGGACTATGGCTACACCTTC. Translated, it gives CASSYRQGDYGYTF.

The rearrangement uses TRBV4-3 and TRBJ2-2; 10 bases are a match to TRBD1. The CDR3 length is 16 residues. The V gene end was trimmed by 8 bases and the J gene end by 2 bases; junction bases not matched to a gene: 8. The germline V gene has CDR1 LGHNA and CDR2 YSLEER. DNA for the CDR3: TGCGCCAGCTCCCGGGGGGACAGGGGTAACACCGGGGAGCTGTTTTTT. Its translation: CASSRGDRGNTGELFF.

The chain links TRBV29-1 to TRBJ1-2, with a possible D match to TRBD1 (5 bases). Germline values: CDR1 SQVTM, CDR2 ANQGSEA. There are 16 residues in the CDR3. V was cut by 2 bases and J by 6 bases, with 22 bases left in between. The CDR3 DNA sequence: TGCAGCGTTGAATGGGACTTCCTCTCCCATGGGGATGGCTACACCTTC. It specifies CSVEWDFLSHGDGYTF.

The rearrangement links TRBV7-9 to TRBJ2-5, with 10 nucleotides matching TRBD2. The ends lost 2 bases at V and 0 bases at J; junction bases unmatched: 6. Germline V gene data show CDR1 as SEHNR and CDR2 as FQNEAQ (reference sequence). This CDR3 has 17 amino acids. CDR3 loop: CASSLYWLAGDQETQYF. CDR3 coding DNA: TGTGCCAGCAGCTTATATTGGCTAGCGGGGGACCAAGAGACCCAGTACTTC. Looking up the rest from reference TRBV7-9 and TRBJ2-5 gives the full variable domain: DTGVSQNPRHKITKRGQNVTFRCDPISEHNRLYWYRQTLGQGPEFLTYFQNEAQLEKSRLLSDRFSAERPKGSFSTLEIQRTEQGDSAMYLCASSLYWLAGDQETQYFGPGTRLLVL.

This clone was counted between two and nine times. The chain is built from TRBV2 and TRBJ1-1, with 7 bases matching TRBD1. Trimming at V came to 7 bases and at J to 0 bases, leaving 8 bases not matched to a gene. CDR1 SNHLY and CDR2 FYNNEI come from the germline V gene. The CDR3 is 15 residues long. The CDR3 sequence: CASTAPGQMNTEAFF. The CDR3 DNA follows: TGTGCCAGCACCGCCCCGGGACAGATGAACACTGAAGCTTTCTTT.